The 24 T cell receptor beta chains presented below share a single source sample, sequenced in a study of T cell responses to AZD1222 COVID-19 vaccine. Assay used: immunoSEQ multiplex PCR; TCRdb lists only in-frame clones, some missing. This sample has about 120,000 clones, with approximately 86% found just once. The specimen was peripheral blood, collected on day 0 of AZD1222 vaccination. These receptors were taken from an adult in good health.

The J gene is TRBJ1-2, the V gene TRBV6-1; 7 bases match TRBD1. The CDR3 runs 15 residues. Germline V lookup: CDR1 MNHNS, CDR2 SASEGT. V was clipped by 2 bases and J by 0 bases; unmatched bases: 3. CDR3 residues: CASSEWQGANYGYTF. CDR3 sequence (DNA): TGTGCCAGCAGTGAATGGCAGGGGGCTAACTATGGCTACACCTTC.

The chain links TRBV9 to TRBJ2-7; 8 bases fit TRBD2. Germline CDR1 is SGDLS and CDR2 is YYNGEE. Trimming cost V 3 bases and J 1 base; bases outside gene matches: 3. The CDR3 consists of 14 residues. In DNA form, the CDR3 reads TGTGCCAGCAGCGCGGGACTAGGGTCCTACGAGCAGTACTTC. This gives the protein CASSAGLGSYEQYF.

The V and J genes are TRBV29-1 and TRBJ1-1, with D maybe TRBD1 (5 bases). Trimming left V 4 bases short and J 4 bases short, with 13 bases between. CDR3 length: 13 amino acids. CDR1 SQVTM and CDR2 ANQGSEA come from the germline V gene. Here the CDR3 reads CSVAGSESTEAFF. The CDR3 coding sequence is TGCAGCGTTGCAGGGTCAGAGAGCACTGAAGCTTTCTTT. The full variable domain, rest sourced from reference TRBV29-1 and TRBJ1-1, is SAVISQKPSRDICQRGTSLTIQCQVDSQVTMMFWYRQQPGQSLTLIATANQGSEATYESGFVIDKFPISRPNLTFSTLTVSNMSPEDSSIYLCSVAGSESTEAFFGQGTRLTVV.

This clone was recorded once. The chain uses TRBV30 and TRBJ1-3; the D gene is possibly TRBD1 (5 bases). The germline V gene encodes CDR1 GTSNPN and CDR2 SVGIG (reference sequence). The CDR3 is 14 residues long. V was clipped by 0 bases and J by 2 bases, with 8 bases between them. CDR3 loop: CAWSVGTAGNTIYF. DNA for the CDR3: TGTGCCTGGAGTGTGGGGACGGCTGGAAACACCATATATTTT.

The chain uses TRBV18 and TRBJ2-3, with D unresolved. CDR1 KGHSH and CDR2 LQKENI come from the germline V gene. The germline V and J ends were trimmed by 3 bases and 2 bases, with 3 bases remaining between them. There are 12 residues in the CDR3. DNA for the CDR3: TGTGCCAGCTCACCGAACACAGATACGCAGTATTTT. Its translation: CASSPNTDTQYF. Filled out from reference TRBV18 and TRBJ2-3, the complete variable domain reads NAGVMQNPRHLVRRRGQEARLRCSPMKGHSHVYWYRQLPEEGLKFMVYLQKENIIDESGMPKERFSAEFPKEGPSILRIQQVVRGDSAAYFCASSPNTDTQYFGPGTRLTVL.

The chain uses TRBV6-5 and TRBJ2-7; D uncertain. The V and J ends lost 2 bases and 4 bases respectively, with 3 bases between them. The length of the CDR3 is 11 residues. Germline CDR1 and CDR2: MNHEY and SVGAGI. The CDR3 sequence is CASSYKYEQYF. In nucleotides, the CDR3 is TGTGCCAGCAGTTACAAGTACGAGCAGTACTTC.

This clone was recorded only once. This rearrangement joins TRBV6-5 to TRBJ1-5; possibly TRBD1 for D (5 bases). Germline V lookup: CDR1 MNHEY, CDR2 SVGAGI. Deletions cut 5 bases from V and 3 bases from J, with 14 bases between. The CDR3 extends over 15 amino acids. In nucleotides, the CDR3 is TGTGCCAGCAGTAAGTGGGGGAGTGACAATCAGCCCCAGCATTTT. It codes for CASSKWGSDNQPQHF.

The gene calls are TRBV4-3 and TRBJ2-3; possible D gene TRBD2, 6 bases. CDR3 length equals 15 residues. Germline lookup yields CDR1 LGHNA and CDR2 YSLEER. V lost 1 base and J 6 bases, leaving 14 bases between the germline ends. CDR3 residues: CASSQVRGSPDTQYF. The CDR3 region has the DNA TGCGCCAGCAGCCAAGTTCGGGGGTCCCCGGATACGCAGTATTTT.

The chain carries TRBV28 and TRBJ1-2; D ambiguous. There are 15 residues in the CDR3. The germline V and J ends were trimmed by 4 bases and 1 base, with 13 bases remaining between them. Looked up from germline, CDR1 is MDHEN and CDR2 is SYDVKM. For the CDR3, the DNA is TGTGCCAGCAGTTCGGACTTTAACCGTAACTATGGCTACACCTTC. Its protein is CASSSDFNRNYGYTF.

This chain connects TRBV5-1 to TRBJ1-2; D gene uncertain. The V gene's germline CDR1 is SGHRS and CDR2 YFSETQ. This CDR3 contains 14 residues. Trimming pared 7 bases from V and 4 bases from J, leaving 17 bases between. The CDR3 spells CASSIPGSSYGYTF. The CDR3 DNA is TGCGCCAGCTCAATCCCAGGCAGTTCCTATGGCTACACCTTC.

The V and J genes are TRBV7-9 and TRBJ1-5; a weak D match, TRBD1 (5 bases). Germline V CDR1 and CDR2: SEHNR, FQNEAQ (reference sequence). Deletions cut 5 bases from V and 3 bases from J, with 14 bases between. CDR3 length: 15 amino acids. This CDR3 is CASSPSGQPNQPQHF. DNA for the CDR3: TGTGCCAGCAGCCCTTCGGGGCAGCCCAATCAGCCCCAGCATTTT.

In this sample, this clone turned up once. The chain has TRBV18 and TRBJ1-1; D is uncertain. CDR3 length: 14 residues. V dropped 1 base and J dropped 0 bases, with 6 bases sitting between them. Germline assignment: CDR1 KGHSH and CDR2 LQKENI. The CDR3 DNA reads TGTGCCAGCTCACCACGGGAAATGAACACTGAAGCTTTCTTT. It specifies CASSPREMNTEAFF.

This chain uses TRBV30 with TRBJ1-5, with D maybe TRBD1 (6 bases). The ends were cut back, 2 bases at V and 4 bases at J, with 18 bases in the middle. CDR1 and CDR2 (germline): GTSNPN, SVGIG (reference sequence). The CDR3 is 16 residues long. Here the CDR3 DNA reads TGTGCCTGGAGTACCCCCGGGGGGGGCTGGAATCAGCCCCAGCATTTT. It is translated as CAWSTPGGGWNQPQHF. Full variable domain (outside the CDR3, taken from reference TRBV30 and TRBJ1-5): SQTIHQWPATLVQPVGSPLSLECTVEGTSNPNLYWYRQAAGRGLQLLFYSVGIGQISSEVPQNLSASRPQDRQFILSSKKLLLSDSGFYLCAWSTPGGGWNQPQHFGDGTRLSIL.

The chain joins TRBV19 to TRBJ2-7; 11 bases line up with TRBD1. CDR1 is LNHDA, CDR2 SQIVND, per germline (reference sequence). V lost 5 bases to trimming and J lost 3 bases; unmatched junction nucleotides: 3. The CDR3 extends over 14 amino acids. The CDR3 spells CASSAGQGVYEQYF. The CDR3 nucleotides read TGTGCCAGTAGTGCGGGACAGGGGGTCTACGAGCAGTACTTC.

Here the CDR3 DNA reads TGTGCCAGCAGCACAGGGTTGGTGGACTATGGCTACACCTTC. It encodes CASSTGLVDYGYTF. The chain is built from TRBV27 and TRBJ1-2; D may be TRBD1 (6 bases). The length of the CDR3 is 14 residues. CDR1 is MNHEY, CDR2 SMNVEV, per germline (reference sequence). V gave up 6 bases and J gave up 3 bases, with 14 bases separating them.

The table lists this clone with a few counts. The chain joins TRBV27 to TRBJ1-5, with 9 bases aligning to TRBD1. Germline CDR1 reads MNHEY; CDR2 reads SMNVEV (reference sequence). CDR3 size: 15 residues. V dropped 4 bases and J dropped 6; count of bases not matched to a gene: 7. CDR3 nucleotide sequence: TGTGCCAGCAGTTCAGGGGGGACAGGGAGTCAGCCCCAGCATTTT. It encodes CASSSGGTGSQPQHF.

J is TRBJ1-4 and V is TRBV28; 10 bases match TRBD1. The CDR3 extends over 15 amino acids. Germline values: CDR1 MDHEN, CDR2 SYDVKM. Unmatched junction bases numbered 8, after V lost 5 bases and J lost 8 bases. The CDR3 protein is CASSPPGTGEEKLFF. CDR3 DNA sequence: TGTGCCAGCAGTCCTCCCGGGACAGGGGAGGAAAAACTGTTTTTT.

This clone is a singleton in its sample. This chain uses TRBV20-1 with TRBJ2-7; D not certain. Germline assignment: CDR1 DFQATT and CDR2 SNEGSKA (reference sequence). This CDR3 is 11 amino acids long. Trimming removed 7 bases from V and 2 bases from J, with 9 bases in between. CDR3 nucleotides: TGCAGTGTAGCAGTTACCTACGAGCAGTACTTC. This sequence encodes CSVAVTYEQYF.

J is TRBJ2-2 and V is TRBV2; D perhaps matches TRBD2 (6 bases). Germline-derived CDR1 and CDR2 are SNHLY and FYNNEI. The CDR3 is 15 residues long. V was cut by 6 bases and J by 1 base, with 12 bases left in between. CDR3 sequence: CASSLSGKNTGELFF. For the CDR3, the DNA is TGTGCCAGCAGCCTTAGCGGCAAGAACACCGGGGAGCTGTTTTTT. Full variable domain (outside the CDR3, taken from reference TRBV2 and TRBJ2-2): EPEVTQTPSHQVTQMGQEVILRCVPISNHLYFYWYRQILGQKVEFLVSFYNNEISEKSEIFDDQFSVERPDGSNFTLKIRSTKLEDSAMYFCASSLSGKNTGELFFGEGSRLTVL.

Of note for this clone: Other DNA sequences of this sample code for an identical CDR3. J is TRBJ1-2 and V is TRBV7-2, with TRBD1 as a possible D gene (6 bases). The germline CDR1 and CDR2 sequences are SGHTA and FQGNSA. V was cut by 1 base and J by 0 bases, with 6 bases left in between. The CDR3 runs 14 residues. The CDR3 spells CASSLDRANYGYTF. CDR3 in DNA: TGTGCCAGCAGCTTAGACAGGGCTAACTATGGCTACACCTTC.

V gene TRBV7-9 combines with J gene TRBJ1-2; no definite D call. Germline V gives CDR1 SEHNR, CDR2 FQNEAQ (reference sequence). The CDR3 sequence is 13 residues long. The V and J ends lost 3 bases and 8 bases respectively, with 13 bases between them. The chain's CDR3 is CASSLDQLGGYTF. CDR3 DNA: TGTGCCAGCAGCTTGGACCAACTGGGCGGCTACACCTTC.

The genes are TRBV21-1 and TRBJ1-2; the DNA was not compared with TRBD1, the D call given in the table. TRBV21-1 is an annotated pseudogene. The CDR3 totals 14 residues. In DNA form, the CDR3 reads TGTGCCAGCAGCAAACCCTGGGACAGGGATGGCTACACCTTC. Translation gives CASSKPWDRDGYTF.

V is TRBV5-1 and J is TRBJ2-7, with D unclear. V was trimmed by 5 bases and J by 0 bases, leaving 12 bases between them. The germline gives CDR1 SGHRS, CDR2 YFSETQ. The CDR3 contains 14 residues. For the CDR3, the DNA is TGCGCCAGCAGATCGGAGTGGAGCTCCTACGAGCAGTACTTC. Protein sequence: CASRSEWSSYEQYF.

The V call is TRBV19, the J call TRBJ2-1; 9 bases map to TRBD2. The CDR3 loop spans 17 amino acids. Germline assignment: CDR1 LNHDA and CDR2 SQIVND (reference sequence). Germline trimming cut 3 bases from V and 3 bases from J; bases unmatched to any gene: 9. The CDR3 loop is CASSMRGAGGLYNEQFF. In nucleotides, the CDR3 is TGTGCCAGTAGTATGAGGGGAGCGGGGGGCCTCTACAATGAGCAGTTCTTC.